This T cell receptor (beta chain) was identified during a study of blood T cell repertoires in COVID-19. Background on the study: Material from acute and convalescent COVID-19 was sourced from the United States, Italy and Spain. T cells, B-cell-depleted T cells, or PBMCs provided the cDNA or gDNA that served as material.

In the study's own analysis: The authors estimated nucleated cell counts from reference gene primer amplification. Measured with immunoSEQ multiplex PCR; TCRdb has only the in-frame clones, and not every one. D and trimming were read from the DNA, whereas the V and J calls and clone size are those reported in that table. The repertoire holds 130,000 to 150,000 clones, with around 87% as singletons. This clone has just a few counts. The TCR sequence derives from a man aged 45 to 65 who had recovered from COVID-19. Material for sequencing was peripheral blood.

CDR3: CASSLTGTPKAGETQYF. The DNA for the CDR3 is TGCGCCAGCAGCTTGACGGGGACTCCCAAAGCGGGAGAGACCCAGTACTTC. The J gene is TRBJ2-5, the V gene TRBV5-1, with D perhaps TRBD2 (6 bases). This CDR3 is 17 amino acids long. V dropped 1 base and J dropped 4 bases, with 20 bases sitting between them. Germline-derived CDR1 and CDR2 are SGHRS and YFSETQ.